This TCR beta chain was documented in a study of blood T cell repertoires in COVID-19. Overall study: PBMCs, B-cell-depleted T cells, or T cells provided the cDNA or gDNA that made up the material.

The data were produced by immunoSEQ multiplex PCR, yet TCRdb's version contains in-frame clones alone and is incomplete. The sample has 270,000 or so clones, approximately 90% seen once; the top ten hold approximately 2.7%. The CDR3 extends over 16 amino acids. V gave up 6 bases and J gave up 3 bases, with 15 bases separating them. Germline CDR1 reads LGHDT; CDR2 reads YNNKEL (reference sequence). Participants were placed into cohorts based on the clinical history they reported. The rearrangement uses TRBV3-1 (or the pseudogene TRBV3-2) and TRBJ2-6; D ambiguous. The sample was PBMCs or T cells enriched from blood (not recorded which). The clonotype originates from a man in his forties who had been exposed to COVID-19. The CDR3 is CASSRGTSCGANVLTF. DNA for the CDR3: TGTGCCAGCAGTAGAGGTACCTCTTGTGGGGCCAACGTCCTGACTTTC.